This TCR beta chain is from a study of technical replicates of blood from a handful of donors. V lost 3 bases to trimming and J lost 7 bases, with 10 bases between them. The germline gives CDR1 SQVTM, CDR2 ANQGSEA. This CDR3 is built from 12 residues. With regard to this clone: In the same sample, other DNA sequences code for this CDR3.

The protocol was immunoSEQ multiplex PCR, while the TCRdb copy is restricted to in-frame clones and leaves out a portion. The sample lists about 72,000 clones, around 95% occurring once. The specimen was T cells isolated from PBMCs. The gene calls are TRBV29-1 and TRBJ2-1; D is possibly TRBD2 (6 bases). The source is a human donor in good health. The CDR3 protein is CSVDRGSNEQFF. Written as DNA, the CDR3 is TGCAGCGTTGACCGGGGGTCGAATGAGCAGTTCTTC.